Here is one T cell receptor (beta chain) with its context. Some clones are missing from TCRdb's copy, which holds only in-frame ones; the method was immunoSEQ multiplex PCR. The sample has around 2,000,000 clones, approximately 94% seen once; the top ten hold 0.9% to 1.3%. Trimming cost V 3 bases and J 0 bases; bases outside gene matches: 2. The length of the CDR3 is 15 residues. Germline loops: CDR1 SGHDT, CDR2 YYEEEE. Naive CD8 cells lacked CD45RO and underwent positive selection for CCR7, leaving out terminally differentiated effector memory CD45RA+ cells. These data belong to a study of shared clonotypes between healthy human individuals.

The sample consisted of naive CD8+ T cells sorted from blood. The sequence was collected from a man aged 18 to 29 in good health. The rearrangement joins TRBV5-6 to TRBJ2-4, with 8 bases that match TRBD2. The CDR3 DNA is TGTGCCAGCAGCTCGGGAGGGGGAGCCAAAAACATTCAGTACTTC. Translating gives CASSSGGGAKNIQYF.